Presented here are 9 T cell receptor beta chains from one specimen sequenced in a study of tumor-infiltrating lymphocytes in primary liver carcinoma. Both blood RNA, taken from unsorted whole blood, and germline DNA were extracted. From about 0.45 ug total RNA, TCR beta cDNA was generated with a primer in the constant region. ARM-PCR, slightly modified, supplied the TCR beta libraries through three nested multiplex PCR rounds. Forward primers for TRBV1-TRBV30 and a C-beta reverse primer served the first two PCR rounds, at about 10 cycles each. TCRdb re-called the multiplex PCR reads with MiXCR, one entry per CDR3 protein. The table includes 300,000 to 350,000 distinct CDR3 sequences, about two thirds detected once. Sequencing was carried out using peripheral blood. The receptors originated from a man in his forties with primary liver carcinoma and hepatitis B virus infection.

Details on this clonotype: A much larger clone differs by one base, so this may be a read error. The J gene is TRBJ1-1, the V gene TRBV4-2; D gene ambiguous. Germline V CDR1 and CDR2: LGHNA, YNFKEQ. This CDR3 region has 14 residues. The CDR3 DNA reads TGTGCCAGCGGCCAAGTAGGCTTTAACACTGAAGCTTTCTTT. Amino acids: CASGQVGFNTEAFF.

To note about this clonotype: Sequence at one end of the junction differs from germline and may be a read error. The rearrangement uses TRBV6-1 and TRBJ2-1; D unclear. Germline V gene data show CDR1 as MNHNS and CDR2 as SASEGT. The CDR3 is 12 residues long. CDR3 residues: CASSAQGVEQIF. The CDR3 nucleotides are TGTGCCAGCAGTGCCCAAGGAGTAGAGCAGATCTTC.

For this clonotype: A read error may explain this, as a much larger clone is one base away. The rearrangement links TRBV6-6 to TRBJ1-5; tentatively, D is TRBD1 (5 bases). The germline V gene encodes CDR1 MNHNY and CDR2 SVGAGI (reference sequence). The CDR3 runs 14 residues. CDR3 loop: CASCYQGPGQPQHF. DNA for the CDR3: TGTGCCAGCTGTTACCAGGGACCCGGTCAGCCCCAGCATTTT.

Many counts were recorded for this clonotype. The chain couples TRBV6-5 to TRBJ2-3, with D perhaps TRBD2 (5 bases). The germline CDR1 and CDR2 sequences are MNHEY and SVGAGI. The CDR3 spans 17 residues. V lost 0 bases and J 5 bases, leaving 18 bases between the germline ends. The CDR3 sequence is CASSYSTFSASGDTQYF. The CDR3 nucleotides read TGTGCCAGCAGTTACTCAACTTTTAGCGCAAGCGGAGATACGCAGTATTTT.

At least ten counts were recorded for this clonotype. The V and J genes are TRBV6-5 and TRBJ2-7; no definite D call. The CDR3 loop spans 15 amino acids. V was clipped by 0 bases and J by 0 bases, with 9 bases between them. CDR1 and CDR2 (germline): MNHEY, SVGAGI. This CDR3 reads CASSYSRQYSYEQYF. CDR3 in DNA: TGTGCCAGCAGTTACTCTCGGCAGTACTCCTACGAGCAGTACTTC.

As for this clonotype: Relative to the germline gene, one junction end is altered; a read error may explain this. This chain joins TRBV6-2 or TRBV6-3 and TRBJ1-1, with D uncertain. This CDR3 is built from 13 residues. Germline CDR1 reads MNHEY; CDR2 reads SVGEGT. CDR3 nucleotides: TGTGCTAGCAGACCCCAGGTATACACTGAAGCTTTCTTT. Protein sequence: CASRPQVYTEAFF.

This clonotype occurred many times. The chain joins TRBV12-3 or TRBV12-4 to TRBJ1-1, with a weak D call TRBD1 (5 bases). V was trimmed by 7 bases and J by 1 base, leaving 10 bases between them. The CDR3 spans 13 residues. CDR3 nucleotides: TGTGCCAGCACCTCAAGGGGGAACACTGAAGCTTTCTTT. It translates to CASTSRGNTEAFF.

Note on this clonotype: The final CDR3 position lacks the conserved phenylalanine or tryptophan, pointing to a likely read error. CDR3 loop: CAWSIDSYNEQFS. For the CDR3, the DNA is TGTGCCTGGAGTATTGACTCCTACAATGAGCAGTTCTCC. The chain recombines TRBV30 with TRBJ2-1, with D hard to call. V gave up 2 bases and J gave up 0 bases, with 5 bases separating them. Germline V gene sequence: CDR1 GTSNPN, CDR2 SVGIG (reference sequence). This CDR3 has 13 amino acids.

The chain is built from TRBV11-2 and TRBJ2-7; D is unresolved. CDR1 is SGHAT and CDR2 is FQNNGV in the germline V gene. This CDR3 has 13 amino acids. Trimming pared 6 bases from V and 5 bases from J, leaving 14 bases between. CDR3 sequence (DNA): TGTGCCAGCAGGTTAATGGCGGCCAACGAGCAGTACTTC. Amino acids: CASRLMAANEQYF.